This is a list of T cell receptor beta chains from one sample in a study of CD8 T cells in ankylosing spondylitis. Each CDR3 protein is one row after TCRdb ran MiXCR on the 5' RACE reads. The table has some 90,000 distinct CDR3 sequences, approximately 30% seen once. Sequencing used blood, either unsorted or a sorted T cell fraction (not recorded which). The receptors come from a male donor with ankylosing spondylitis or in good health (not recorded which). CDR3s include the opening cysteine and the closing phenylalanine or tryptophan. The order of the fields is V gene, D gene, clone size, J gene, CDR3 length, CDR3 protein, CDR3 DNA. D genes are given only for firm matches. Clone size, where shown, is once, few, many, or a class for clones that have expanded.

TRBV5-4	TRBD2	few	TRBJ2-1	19	CASSLSGLAGSRDYNEQFF	TGTGCCAGCAGCTTGTCGGGACTAGCGGGCTCAAGGGACTACAATGAGCAGTTCTTC
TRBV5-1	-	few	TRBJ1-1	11	CASSSEKQAFF	TGCGCCAGCAGCTCCGAAAAACAAGCTTTCTTT
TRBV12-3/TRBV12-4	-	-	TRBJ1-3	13	CASSLSSGNTIYF	TGTGCCAGCAGCCTGAGCTCTGGAAACACCATATATTTT
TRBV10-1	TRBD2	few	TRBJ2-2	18	CASSESRAGASYTGELFF	TGCGCCAGCAGTGAGTCGAGAGCGGGAGCTAGCTACACCGGGGAGCTGTTTTTT
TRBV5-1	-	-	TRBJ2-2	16	CASSLTGAGNTGELFF	TGCGCCAGCAGCTTGACCGGGGCAGGGAACACCGGGGAGCTGTTTTTT
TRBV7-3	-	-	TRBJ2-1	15	CASSLQGREYNEQFF	TGTGCCAGCAGCTTACAGGGGCGGGAATACAATGAGCAGTTCTTC
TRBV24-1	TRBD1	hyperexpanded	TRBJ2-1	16	CATSDLGEGQGNEQFF	TGTGCCACCAGTGATTTGGGGGAGGGACAGGGGAATGAGCAGTTCTTC
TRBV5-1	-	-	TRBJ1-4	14	CASSLAEVDEKLFF	TGCGCCAGCAGCTTGGCCGAAGTGGATGAAAAACTGTTTTTT
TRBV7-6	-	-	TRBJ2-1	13	CASSSVEYNEQFF	TGTGCCAGCAGCTCCGTGGAGTACAATGAGCAGTTCTTC
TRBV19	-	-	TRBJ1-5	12	CASSIMGQPQHF	TGTGCCAGTAGTATAATGGGACAGCCCCAGCATTTT
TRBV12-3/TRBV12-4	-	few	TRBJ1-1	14	CASSFAMSYTEAFF	TGTGCCAGCAGTTTCGCAATGTCGTACACTGAAGCTTTCTTT
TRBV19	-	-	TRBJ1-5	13	CASAKIGNQPQHF	TGTGCCAGTGCAAAGATAGGGAATCAGCCCCAGCATTTT
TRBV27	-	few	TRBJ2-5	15	CASSRNRLGEETQYF	TGTGCCAGCAGCCGAAACAGGTTGGGGGAGGAGACCCAGTACTTC
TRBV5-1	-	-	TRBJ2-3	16	CASSLEFASSTDTQYF	TGCGCCAGCAGCTTGGAGTTTGCGTCTAGCACAGATACGCAGTATTTT
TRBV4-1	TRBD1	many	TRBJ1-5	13	CASGGQGNQPQHF	TGCGCCAGTGGGGGACAGGGCAATCAGCCCCAGCATTTT
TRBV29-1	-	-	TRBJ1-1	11	CSVGLNTEAFF	TGCAGCGTTGGACTGAACACTGAAGCTTTCTTT
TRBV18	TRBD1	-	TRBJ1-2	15	CASSPGTAVNYGYTF	TGTGCCAGCTCACCCGGGACAGCGGTTAACTATGGCTACACCTTC
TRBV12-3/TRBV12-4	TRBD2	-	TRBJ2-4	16	CASSLGAGEAKNIQYF	TGTGCCAGCAGTTTAGGTGCGGGGGAAGCCAAAAACATTCAGTACTTC
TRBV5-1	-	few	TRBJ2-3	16	CASSTREFTSTDTQYF	TGCGCCAGCAGCACCCGGGAGTTTACTAGCACAGATACGCAGTATTTT
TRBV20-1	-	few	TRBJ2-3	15	CSAPRAGMGTDTQYF	TGCAGTGCTCCGCGCGCAGGGATGGGCACAGATACGCAGTATTTT
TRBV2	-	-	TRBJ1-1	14	CASSEDLGNSGAFF	TGTGCCAGCAGTGAAGATTTAGGGAACTCGGGGGCTTTCTTT
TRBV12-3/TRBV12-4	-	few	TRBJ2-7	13	CASSSGAAYEQYF	TGTGCCAGCAGTTCAGGCGCGGCCTACGAGCAGTACTTC
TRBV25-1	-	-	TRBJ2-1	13	CASGRTPYNEQFF	TGTGCCAGCGGGCGAACGCCCTACAATGAGCAGTTCTTC
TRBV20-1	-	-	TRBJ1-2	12	CSAPDKNYGHTF	TGCAGTGCTCCGGACAAGAACTATGGCCACACCTTC
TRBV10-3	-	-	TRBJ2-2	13	CATDTTNTGELFF	TGTGCCACCGACACAACGAACACCGGGGAGCTGTTTTTT
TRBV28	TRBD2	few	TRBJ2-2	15	CASSPGTSATGELFF	TGTGCCAGCAGTCCCGGGACTAGCGCAACCGGGGAGCTGTTTTTT
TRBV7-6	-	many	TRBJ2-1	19	CASSLPKRGQRGSYNEQFF	TGTGCCAGCAGCTTACCGAAACGGGGCCAGCGAGGTTCCTACAATGAGCAGTTCTTC
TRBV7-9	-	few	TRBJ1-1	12	CASSFKDTEAFF	TGTGCCAGCAGCTTCAAGGACACTGAAGCTTTCTTT
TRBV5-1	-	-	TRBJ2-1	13	CASSFGGGPEQFF	TGCGCCAGCAGCTTTGGTGGCGGCCCTGAGCAGTTCTTC
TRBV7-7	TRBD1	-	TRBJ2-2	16	CASSPRTGSDTGELFF	TGTGCCAGCAGCCCCCGGACAGGGTCGGACACCGGGGAGCTGTTTTTT
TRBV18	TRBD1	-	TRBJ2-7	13	CASSPSGGDEQYF	TGTGCCAGCTCACCGTCAGGGGGCGACGAGCAGTACTTC
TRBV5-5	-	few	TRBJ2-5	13	CASSHVGRETQYF	TGTGCCAGCAGTCACGTCGGTCGGGAGACCCAGTACTTC
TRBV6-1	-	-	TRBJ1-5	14	CASREGGSNQPQHF	TGTGCCAGCCGCGAGGGGGGAAGCAATCAGCCCCAGCATTTT
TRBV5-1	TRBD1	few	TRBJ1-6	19	CASSLEPHRGGSYNSPLHF	TGCGCCAGCAGCTTGGAGCCCCACAGGGGAGGCTCCTATAATTCACCCCTCCACTTT
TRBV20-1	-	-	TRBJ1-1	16	CSARDWQALVWTEAFF	TGCAGTGCTAGAGATTGGCAGGCTCTGGTCTGGACTGAAGCTTTCTTT
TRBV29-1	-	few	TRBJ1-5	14	CSVARGAGNQPQHF	TGCAGCGTCGCCCGGGGGGCGGGCAATCAGCCCCAGCATTTT
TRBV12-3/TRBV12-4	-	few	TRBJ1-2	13	CASSYEGLGGYTF	TGTGCCAGCAGTTACGAGGGGCTCGGTGGCTACACCTTC
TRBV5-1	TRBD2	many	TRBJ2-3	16	CASSVSGGAGTDTQYF	TGCGCCAGCAGCGTAAGCGGGGGGGCGGGCACAGATACGCAGTATTTT
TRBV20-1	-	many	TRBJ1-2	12	CSARETALGYTF	TGCAGTGCTAGAGAGACAGCCCTCGGGTACACCTTC
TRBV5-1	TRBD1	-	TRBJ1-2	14	CASSGQGLYYGYTF	TGCGCCAGCAGCGGACAGGGATTGTACTATGGCTACACCTTC
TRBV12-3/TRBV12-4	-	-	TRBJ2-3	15	CASSTGTHNTDTQYF	TGTGCCAGCAGTACCGGGACCCACAACACAGATACGCAGTATTTT
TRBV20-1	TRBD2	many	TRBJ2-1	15	CSATSTSGRNYEQFF	TGCAGTGCTACGTCGACTAGCGGGAGGAACTATGAGCAGTTCTTC
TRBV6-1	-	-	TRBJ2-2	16	CASASRGSVRAGELFF	TGTGCCAGCGCCTCGAGGGGATCGGTGCGGGCCGGGGAGCTGTTTTTT
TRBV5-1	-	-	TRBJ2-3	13	CASSAAFTDTQYF	TGCGCCAGCAGCGCGGCCTTCACAGATACGCAGTATTTT
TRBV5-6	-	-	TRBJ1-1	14	CASSWTDVVTEAFF	TGTGCCAGCAGCTGGACGGATGTAGTCACTGAAGCTTTCTTT
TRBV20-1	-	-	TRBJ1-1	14	CSAPTPGRDTEAFF	TGCAGTGCCCCCACGCCCGGGAGGGATACTGAAGCTTTCTTT
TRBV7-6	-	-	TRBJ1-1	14	CASSLQVTGTEAFF	TGTGCCAGCAGCTTACAGGTGACCGGGACTGAAGCTTTCTTT
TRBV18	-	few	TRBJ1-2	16	CASSQMGDVANYGYTF	TGTGCCAGCTCACAAATGGGGGATGTTGCTAACTATGGCTACACCTTC
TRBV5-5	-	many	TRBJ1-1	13	CASTLGVSTEAFF	TGTGCCAGCACCTTGGGGGTCTCAACTGAAGCTTTCTTT
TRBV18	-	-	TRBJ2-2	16	CASSPPQGWNTGELFF	TGTGCCAGCTCTCCGCCCCAGGGTTGGAACACCGGGGAGCTGTTTTTT
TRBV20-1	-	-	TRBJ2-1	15	CSAPLGPPSYNEQFF	TGCAGTGCACCCCTGGGACCACCCTCCTACAATGAGCAGTTCTTC
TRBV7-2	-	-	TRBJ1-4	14	CASSRAARGEKLFF	TGTGCCAGCAGTAGGGCAGCGAGGGGTGAAAAACTGTTTTTT
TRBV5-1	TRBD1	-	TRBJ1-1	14	CASSSRGVNTEAFF	TGCGCCAGCAGCTCCAGGGGGGTGAACACTGAAGCTTTCTTT
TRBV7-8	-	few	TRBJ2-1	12	CASSFGHNEQFF	TGTGCCAGCAGCTTCGGACACAATGAGCAGTTCTTC
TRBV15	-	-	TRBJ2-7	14	CATSRGRTTYEQYF	TGTGCCACCAGCAGGGGACGGACCACCTACGAGCAGTACTTC
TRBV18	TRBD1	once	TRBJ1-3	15	CASSPTGVSGNTIYF	TGTGCCAGCTCACCTACAGGGGTATCTGGAAACACCATATATTTT
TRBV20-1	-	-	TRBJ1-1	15	CSARGHTKSDTEAFF	TGCAGTGCTAGGGGACATACAAAGTCGGACACTGAAGCTTTCTTT